The clone carrying this T cell receptor beta chain came up many times. Its specificity is unknown. This entry belongs to a study of CD8 T cells in ankylosing spondylitis. Whole-study results and caveats: In reactive arthritis synovial fluid and blood, some motif variants had been reported before. According to the report, clones linked to the disease were significantly enriched in matched synovial fluid samples taken from ankylosing spondylitis patients.

Quantitative 5'-RACE was performed with molecular barcodes, and it yielded the TCR beta libraries. TCRdb passed the 5' RACE reads through MiXCR, listing each CDR3 protein once. The sample comprises roughly 200,000 distinct CDR3 sequences, approximately 24% of which are singletons, and under 8% rests with the top ten. CDR1 is SGHRS and CDR2 is YFSETQ in the germline V gene. The CDR3 extends over 15 amino acids. Trimming removed 6 bases at V and 4 bases at J, with 19 bases between. The genes are TRBV5-1 and TRBJ2-5; weak D call: TRBD1 (6 bases). Sequencing input: blood, either unsorted or a sorted T cell fraction (not recorded which). The TCR was taken from a male donor with ankylosing spondylitis or in good health (not recorded which). CDR3 nucleotide sequence: TGCGCCAGCACTCCCAGGACAGTCCAGCGAGAGACCCAGTACTTC. It codes for CASTPRTVQRETQYF. Full variable domain (rest looked up from reference TRBV5-1 and TRBJ2-5): KAGVTQTPRYLIKTRGQQVTLSCSPISGHRSVSWYQQTPGQGLQFLFEYFSETQRNKGNFPGRFSGRQFSNSRSEMNVSTLELGDSALYLCASTPRTVQRETQYFGPGTRLLVL.